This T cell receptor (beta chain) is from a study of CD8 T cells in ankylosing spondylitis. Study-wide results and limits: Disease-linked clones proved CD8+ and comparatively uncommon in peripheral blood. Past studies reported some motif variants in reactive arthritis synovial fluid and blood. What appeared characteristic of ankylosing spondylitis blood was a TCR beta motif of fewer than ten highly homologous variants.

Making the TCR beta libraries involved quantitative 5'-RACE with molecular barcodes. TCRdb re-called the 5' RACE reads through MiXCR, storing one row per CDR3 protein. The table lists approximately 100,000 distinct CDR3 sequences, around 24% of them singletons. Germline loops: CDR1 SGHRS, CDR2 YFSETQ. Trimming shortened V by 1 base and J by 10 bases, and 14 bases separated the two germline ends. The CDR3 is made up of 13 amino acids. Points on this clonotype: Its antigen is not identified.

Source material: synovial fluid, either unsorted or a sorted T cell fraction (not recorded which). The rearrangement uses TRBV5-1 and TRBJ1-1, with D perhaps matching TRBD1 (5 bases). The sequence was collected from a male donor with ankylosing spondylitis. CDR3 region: CASSLWARGRAFF. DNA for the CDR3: TGCGCCAGCAGCTTGTGGGCGAGGGGCCGAGCTTTCTTT.